Below, 20 T cell receptor beta chains from the same sample are listed, as sequenced in a study of CD8 T cells in Susac syndrome. With random hexamers, reverse transcription was performed on roughly 0.5 to 1 ug of RNA. TCRdb re-called the immunoSEQ multiplex PCR reads through MiXCR, storing one row per CDR3 protein. The table has approximately 120,000 distinct CDR3 sequences, more than 85% seen once; the top ten hold approximately 0.31%. Sequencing used CD8+ T cells from PBMCs. The receptors shown here come from a human donor with multiple sclerosis.

The chain combines TRBV28 with TRBJ2-1, with D possibly called TRBD1 or TRBD2 (6 bases each). Trimming stripped 2 bases from V and 8 bases from J, with 16 bases between. CDR1 is MDHEN, CDR2 SYDVKM, per germline. This CDR3 has 15 residues. CDR3 DNA: TGTGCCAGCAGTTTACCCCGGGGGCCCTTAGATGAGCAGTTCTTC. The encoded protein is CASSLPRGPLDEQFF.

CDR3 protein: CASSAGLGTYEQYF. The CDR3 nucleotides read TGTGCCAGCAGCGCGGGACTAGGCACCTACGAGCAGTACTTC. The chain joins TRBV5-6 to TRBJ2-7, with 8 bases aligning to TRBD2. V was pared by 4 bases and J by 2 bases, with 5 bases of the junction left unmatched. The CDR3 covers 14 residues. CDR1 and CDR2 from the germline V gene are SGHDT and YYEEEE.

V and J are TRBV6-1 and TRBJ2-2, with TRBD2 as a possible D gene (5 bases). CDR3 size: 16 residues. CDR1 and CDR2 from the germline V gene are MNHNS and SASEGT. V shed 8 bases and J shed 0 bases, with 16 bases lying between them. CDR3 nucleotide sequence: TGTGCCAGCTTCGGGGATTCCTTCGCGAACACCGGGGAGCTGTTTTTT. Translated: CASFGDSFANTGELFF.

V usage is TRBV4-1 and J usage is TRBJ2-7, with 10 nucleotides matching TRBD1. Germline assignment: CDR1 MGHRA and CDR2 YSYEKL. V dropped 3 bases and J dropped 1; count of bases not matched to a gene: 3. The CDR3 runs 15 residues. CDR3 nucleotides: TGCGCCAGCAGCCAGGGGACAGGGGTTTCCTACGAGCAGTACGTC. Translated, it gives CASSQGTGVSYEQYV.

The chain joins TRBV5-6 to TRBJ2-2; D gene ambiguous. Looked up from germline, CDR1 is SGHDT and CDR2 is YYEEEE. Trimming took off 3 bases at V and 4 bases at J, with 4 bases between the two ends. CDR3 length equals 12 residues. The DNA of the CDR3 is TGTGCCAGCAGCTCACTCACCGGGGAGCTGTTTTTT. This codes for CASSSLTGELFF.

CDR3 DNA: TGTGCCAGCAGCCCCAACGGCGGGGGCCGTCAAGAGACCCAGTACTTC. It specifies CASSPNGGGRQETQYF. The chain links TRBV3-1 to TRBJ2-5; D is perhaps TRBD2 (7 bases). V lost 4 bases and J 2 bases, leaving 17 bases between the germline ends. The CDR3 contains 16 residues. Germline values: CDR1 LGHDT, CDR2 YNNKEL (reference sequence).

The V call is TRBV6-6, the J call TRBJ1-3; D is possibly TRBD1 (5 bases). Trimming removed 6 bases at V and 0 bases at J, with 9 bases between. The CDR3 consists of 14 residues. CDR1 is MNHNY and CDR2 is SVGAGI in the germline V gene (reference sequence). The CDR3 spells CASSAGTSGNTIYF. CDR3 nucleotide sequence: TGTGCCAGCAGCGCAGGGACCTCTGGAAACACCATATATTTT.

The CDR3 here is CASSLDRDRWPPGDGYTF. In nucleotides, the CDR3 is TGTGCCAGCAGCCTCGACCGGGACAGGTGGCCCCCGGGCGATGGCTACACCTTC. V usage is TRBV5-4 and J usage is TRBJ1-2; 8 positions match TRBD1. The CDR3 spans 18 residues. With 4 bases clipped from V and 6 bases from J, the junction kept 20 bases outside the gene matches. The germline V gene encodes CDR1 SGHNT and CDR2 YYREEE (reference sequence).

The chain combines TRBV9 with TRBJ1-1; D is unclear. The CDR3 runs to 13 residues. Trimming removed 0 bases at V and 5 bases at J, with 8 bases between. Germline loops: CDR1 SGDLS, CDR2 YYNGEE. As DNA, the CDR3 is TGTGCCAGCAGCGTAGCTTGGGGAACTGAAGCTTTCTTT. It codes for CASSVAWGTEAFF.

This rearrangement joins TRBV20-1 to TRBJ2-7, with D possibly TRBD2 on 5 matching bases. The CDR3 is made up of 15 amino acids. V lost 0 bases, J lost 2 bases, and 14 bases lay in between. Germline V lookup: CDR1 DFQATT, CDR2 SNEGSKA (reference sequence). The CDR3 spells CSARDLTAGTYEQYF. The CDR3 DNA sequence: TGCAGTGCTAGAGATCTCACGGCGGGTACCTACGAGCAGTACTTC.

The V gene is TRBV5-8, the J gene TRBJ2-2; D possibly corresponds to TRBD2 (7 bases). Per germline, CDR1 SGHTS and CDR2 YDEGEE. The CDR3 is 14 amino acids. V was trimmed by 3 bases and J by 6 bases, leaving 12 bases between them. CDR3 region: CASSWGGAPGELFF. The CDR3 DNA sequence: TGTGCCAGCAGCTGGGGGGGGGCCCCCGGGGAGCTGTTTTTT. The full variable domain, its missing parts supplied by reference TRBV5-8 and TRBJ2-2, is EAGVTQSPTHLIKTRGQQATLRCSPISGHTSVYWYQQALGLGLQFLLWYDEGEERNRGNFPPRFSGRQFPNYSSELNVNALELEDSALYLCASSWGGAPGELFFGEGSRLTVL.

The gene calls are TRBV19 and TRBJ2-7; the match to TRBD1 covers 9 bases. Germline-derived CDR1 and CDR2 are LNHDA and SQIVND (reference sequence). The CDR3 runs to 14 residues. Trimming at V came to 3 bases and at J to 2 bases, leaving 2 bases not matched to a gene. As DNA, the CDR3 is TGTGCCAGTAGTATCGGGACAGGGACCTACGAGCAGTACTTC. As protein: CASSIGTGTYEQYF.

Only one count was recorded for this clonotype. The V call is TRBV19, the J call TRBJ1-5, with D possibly TRBD1 on 6 matching bases. The CDR3 runs 16 residues. Germline V CDR1 and CDR2: LNHDA, SQIVND (reference sequence). V shed 8 bases and J shed 1 base, with 18 bases lying between them. Here the CDR3 reads CASHPVQGKSNQPQHF. CDR3 nucleotide sequence: TGTGCCAGTCACCCGGTCCAGGGGAAGAGCAATCAGCCCCAGCATTTT.

The rearrangement uses TRBV9 and TRBJ2-3, with D perhaps being TRBD1 or TRBD2 (7 bases each). The CDR3 covers 13 residues. Germline CDR1 reads SGDLS; CDR2 reads YYNGEE. V lost 3 bases and J lost 9, with 14 bases in between. CDR3 protein: CASSEGQGGTQYF. The CDR3 bases are TGTGCCAGCAGCGAAGGGCAGGGGGGGACGCAGTATTTT.

The chain employs TRBV11-2 and TRBJ2-5; 8 nucleotides agree with TRBD2. Germline V lookup: CDR1 SGHAT, CDR2 FQNNGV. CDR3 length: 16 residues. After removal of 0 bases from V and 5 bases from J, the junction contained 8 bases not matched to a gene. CDR3: CASSLEFGGAGETQYF. CDR3 bases: TGTGCCAGCAGCTTAGAGTTCGGGGGGGCCGGCGAGACCCAGTACTTC.

The chain carries TRBV5-1 and TRBJ2-1; D not certain. Trimming pared 2 bases from V and 5 bases from J, leaving 14 bases between. Germline V gives CDR1 SGHRS, CDR2 YFSETQ. The CDR3 has 15 amino acids. Written as DNA, the CDR3 is TGCGCCAGCAGCTTTTATCTACAAACTGACAATGAGCAGTTCTTC. This gives the protein CASSFYLQTDNEQFF.

The J gene is TRBJ1-2, the V gene TRBV9; D ambiguous. Per the germline V gene, CDR1 is SGDLS and CDR2 is YYNGEE. This CDR3 is 15 amino acids long. The V end was cut by 0 bases, the J end by 3 bases, with 12 bases between. The CDR3 nucleotides are TGTGCCAGCAGCGTAGGATCAGCTGGAGACTATGGCTACACCTTC. The encoded protein is CASSVGSAGDYGYTF.

J is TRBJ2-2 and V is TRBV14; TRBD1 matches 7 bases. Looked up from germline, CDR1 is SGHDN and CDR2 is FVKESK. The CDR3 covers 17 residues. The J segment lost 1 base and the V segment lost 1 base, leaving 6 bases of the junction unmatched. The DNA for the CDR3 is TGTGCCAGCAGCCAAGCCAGGACAGGACAGAACACCGGGGAGCTGTTTTTT. This gives the protein CASSQARTGQNTGELFF.

This clonotype showed up just once. The V and J genes are TRBV9 and TRBJ1-1; D gene unclear. V was clipped by 0 bases and J by 1 base, with 7 bases between them. Germline CDR1 SGDLS, CDR2 YYNGEE. The length of the CDR3 is 14 residues. The CDR3 coding sequence is TGTGCCAGCAGCGTAGGGAACTGGAACACTGAAGCTTTCTTT. The encoded protein is CASSVGNWNTEAFF.

CDR3 residues: CASSPRGAEANTEAFF. In DNA form, the CDR3 reads TGTGCCAGCAGCCCCCGGGGAGCTGAGGCGAACACTGAAGCTTTCTTT. The chain combines TRBV3-1 with TRBJ1-1, with D unresolved. The V and J ends lost 4 bases and 1 base respectively, with 16 bases between them. Germline assignment: CDR1 LGHDT and CDR2 YNNKEL (reference sequence). This CDR3 is built from 16 residues.